The 21 T cell receptor beta chains below were found in one sample sequenced in a study of T cell changes during pregnancy in multiple sclerosis. The protocol was immunoSEQ multiplex PCR, while the TCRdb copy is restricted to in-frame clones and leaves out a portion. The repertoire holds approximately 100,000 clones, with 85% to 95% as singletons. The material was peripheral blood, obtained after pregnancy. The receptor source for this set is a female donor with multiple sclerosis, enrolled in a pregnancy study.

The chain carries TRBV11-1 and TRBJ1-4; tentatively, D is TRBD1 (6 bases). The CDR3 runs to 15 residues. From germline, CDR1 is SGHAT and CDR2 FQDESV (reference sequence). The V gene lost 5 bases and the J gene lost 4 bases, with 14 bases spanning the gap. CDR3 protein: CASSRSGAFNEKLFF. The CDR3 DNA follows: TGTGCCAGCAGCCGCTCAGGGGCGTTTAATGAAAAACTGTTTTTT.

The chain combines TRBV2 with TRBJ2-7, with a possible D match to TRBD1 (6 bases). Germline lookup yields CDR1 SNHLY and CDR2 FYNNEI. The V end was cut by 6 bases, the J end by 3 bases, with 12 bases between. There are 13 residues in the CDR3. The CDR3 DNA reads as TGTGCCAGCAGCCCAGGGGTCCGCTACGAGCAGTACTTC. It translates to CASSPGVRYEQYF.

The genes are TRBV2 and TRBJ2-3, with TRBD2 matching over 10 bases. The CDR3 length is 17 residues. Germline assignment: CDR1 SNHLY and CDR2 FYNNEI. V was pared by 7 bases and J by 6 bases, with 16 bases of the junction left unmatched. CDR3 DNA: TGTGCCAGCACCGAGGCGGGTGCTAGCGGGAGAGGGGATACGCAGTATTTT. Amino acids: CASTEAGASGRGDTQYF.

The gene calls are TRBV19 and TRBJ2-7, with D maybe TRBD1 (7 bases). CDR1 is LNHDA, CDR2 SQIVND, per germline (reference sequence). The CDR3 contains 15 residues. V shed 2 bases and J shed 5 bases, with 16 bases lying between them. The CDR3 spells CASSIPGGGFNEQYF. The CDR3, as DNA: TGTGCCAGTAGTATACCCGGAGGGGGCTTCAACGAGCAGTACTTC.

The V call is TRBV14, the J call TRBJ1-4; D uncertain. Germline CDR1 SGHDN, CDR2 FVKESK. This CDR3 region has 14 residues. V gave up 3 bases and J gave up 5 bases, with 10 bases separating them. CDR3 DNA sequence: TGTGCCAGCAGCCACGGGATCGTAAATGAAAAACTGTTTTTT. It translates to CASSHGIVNEKLFF.

The chain carries TRBV27 and TRBJ2-7, with D unclear. The germline gives CDR1 MNHEY, CDR2 SMNVEV (reference sequence). V lost 3 bases, J lost 0 bases, and 9 bases lay in between. This CDR3 has 14 residues. The CDR3 spells CASSLGSYSYEQYF. CDR3 nucleotide sequence: TGTGCCAGCAGTTTGGGCAGCTACTCCTACGAGCAGTACTTC.

The chain carries TRBV21-1 and TRBJ2-2; the table's D call of TRBD1 was not tested on the DNA. TRBV21-1 is a documented pseudogene. This CDR3 has 12 amino acids. CDR3 nucleotides: TGTGCCAGCAGCACAAAAACCGGGGAGCTGTTTTTT. Residues: CASSTKTGELFF.

This sequence joins TRBV5-4 and TRBJ2-5; TRBD2 matches at 12 bases. Germline trimming cut 4 bases from V and 2 bases from J; bases unmatched to any gene: 3. Looked up from germline, CDR1 is SGHNT and CDR2 is YYREEE (reference sequence). This CDR3 is built from 15 residues. CDR3 DNA: TGTGCCAGCAGCCACGGACTAGCGGGACAAGAGACCCAGTACTTC. Its translation: CASSHGLAGQETQYF. The complete variable domain, with remaining parts taken from reference TRBV5-4 and TRBJ2-5, reads ETGVTQSPTHLIKTRGQQVTLRCSSQSGHNTVSWYQQALGQGPQFIFQYYREEENGRGNFPPRFSGLQFPNYSSELNVNALELDDSALYLCASSHGLAGQETQYFGPGTRLLVL.

This chain joins TRBV19 and TRBJ1-1; maybe TRBD1 (5 bases). Trimming took off 7 bases at V and 4 bases at J, with 16 bases between the two ends. This CDR3 has 14 amino acids. The V gene's germline CDR1 is LNHDA and CDR2 SQIVND (reference sequence). CDR3 sequence reads: CASIGGMGTTEAFF. As DNA, the CDR3 is TGTGCCAGTATCGGCGGGATGGGGACCACTGAAGCTTTCTTT.

This chain uses TRBV18 with TRBJ1-3, with 8 bases identical to TRBD1. Unmatched junction bases numbered 4, after V lost 2 bases and J lost 4 bases. The germline V gene encodes CDR1 KGHSH and CDR2 LQKENI. CDR3 length: 15 residues. Here the CDR3 DNA reads TGTGCCAGCTCACCAGGACAGGGAGTAGGAAACACCATATATTTT. Amino acid sequence: CASSPGQGVGNTIYF.

The J gene is TRBJ2-2, the V gene TRBV4-2; 12 positions agree with TRBD2. The CDR3 covers 18 residues. After removal of 0 bases from V and 0 bases from J, the junction contained 2 bases not matched to a gene. Germline assignment: CDR1 LGHNA and CDR2 YNFKEQ. The CDR3: CASSQELAGGTNTGELFF. DNA of the CDR3: TGTGCCAGCAGCCAAGAACTAGCGGGAGGCACGAACACCGGGGAGCTGTTTTTT.

The chain has TRBV4-1 and TRBJ2-5, with 7 nucleotides matching TRBD2. This CDR3 is 14 amino acids long. Trimming took 4 bases from V and 1 from J; bases not matched to a gene: 3. Per the germline V gene, CDR1 is MGHRA and CDR2 is YSYEKL. CDR3 sequence: CASSLSGTQETQYF. CDR3 bases: TGCGCCAGCAGCCTGAGCGGGACCCAAGAGACCCAGTACTTC.

This rearrangement joins TRBV5-4 to TRBJ2-3; D possibly corresponds to TRBD2 (6 bases). This CDR3 comprises 16 residues. Germline V CDR1 and CDR2: SGHNT, YYREEE (reference sequence). The V gene lost 5 bases and the J gene lost 3 bases, with 19 bases spanning the gap. The CDR3 reads CASRERGRGSTDTQYF. CDR3 DNA sequence: TGTGCCAGCAGAGAGAGGGGTCGGGGGTCAACAGATACGCAGTATTTT.

The J gene is TRBJ2-3, the V gene TRBV14; D remains unclear. The CDR3 sequence is 12 residues long. Trimming shortened V by 3 bases and J by 6 bases, and 7 bases separated the two germline ends. Looked up from germline, CDR1 is SGHDN and CDR2 is FVKESK. This CDR3 reads CASSQARDTQYF. The CDR3 bases are TGTGCCAGCAGCCAGGCTAGGGATACGCAGTATTTT.

The chain links TRBV5-4 to TRBJ1-1; D gene uncertain. The CDR3 sequence is 14 residues long. The V end was cut by 1 base, the J end by 1 base, with 8 bases between. CDR1 is SGHNT and CDR2 is YYREEE in the germline V gene (reference sequence). This CDR3 reads CASSLTARNTEAFF. CDR3 sequence (DNA): TGTGCCAGCAGCTTGACTGCAAGGAACACTGAAGCTTTCTTT.

This rearrangement joins TRBV19 to TRBJ1-3, with D unclear. The CDR3 runs to 16 residues. V was shortened by 5 bases and J by 1 base, with 15 bases between the two germline ends. From germline, CDR1 is LNHDA and CDR2 SQIVND (reference sequence). The CDR3 DNA is TGTGCCAGTAGTCCACGGACGGGAGGGTCTGGAAACACCATATATTTT. This gives the protein CASSPRTGGSGNTIYF.

The CDR3 DNA follows: TGCAGCGTTGAAGATCGGGCCAGGGCGAACACTGAAGCTTTCTTT. Residues: CSVEDRARANTEAFF. This chain joins TRBV29-1 and TRBJ1-1; D possibly corresponds to TRBD1 (5 bases). The ends were cut back, 0 bases at V and 1 base at J, with 12 bases in the middle. The CDR3 runs 15 residues. Per the germline V gene, CDR1 is SQVTM and CDR2 is ANQGSEA.

The chain has TRBV25-1 and TRBJ2-3; D possibly corresponds to TRBD2 (7 bases). The V end lost 2 bases, the J end lost 7 bases, and 19 bases lay between the germline ends. Germline V gene sequence: CDR1 MGHDK, CDR2 SYGVNS. This CDR3 is built from 16 residues. The CDR3 is CASSEKWGGGRHTQYF. The CDR3 nucleotides are TGTGCCAGCAGTGAAAAATGGGGGGGCGGGAGACATACGCAGTATTTT.

The chain's CDR3 is CASSYGTGGSGYTF. The CDR3 DNA follows: TGTGCCAGCAGCTATGGGACAGGGGGTAGCGGCTACACCTTC. The chain is built from TRBV7-2 and TRBJ1-2; 11 positions agree with TRBD1. From germline, CDR1 is SGHTA and CDR2 FQGNSA. The CDR3 runs 14 residues. V shed 4 bases and J 8 bases; nucleotides not matched to a gene: 6. The whole variable domain, remainder taken from reference TRBV7-2 and TRBJ1-2, is GAGVSQSPSNKVTEKGKDVELRCDPISGHTALYWYRQSLGQGLEFLIYFQGNSAPDKSGLPSDRFSAERTGGSVSTLTIQRTQQEDSAVYLCASSYGTGGSGYTFGSGTRLTVV.

This chain joins TRBV2 and TRBJ1-1; TRBD1 matches at 7 bases. The germline V gene encodes CDR1 SNHLY and CDR2 FYNNEI. This CDR3 is built from 15 residues. Trimming took 6 bases from V and 8 from J; bases not matched to a gene: 15. The CDR3 is CASRDEANRGSEAFF. The CDR3 DNA sequence: TGTGCCAGCAGGGACGAAGCCAACAGGGGTTCCGAAGCTTTCTTT.

The chain employs TRBV2 and TRBJ2-7, with D possibly matching TRBD2 (5 bases). The CDR3 covers 14 residues. Germline V gene sequence: CDR1 SNHLY, CDR2 FYNNEI. V lost 2 bases and J 7 bases, leaving 15 bases between the germline ends. DNA of the CDR3: TGTGCCAGCAGTGAATGGGTCGAACCGGGAGAGCAGTACTTC. Translation: CASSEWVEPGEQYF.